The 26 T cell receptor beta chains given below trace back to one sample, sequenced in a study of vaccination and CD4 T cells after COVID-19 (dated by TCRdb to 2021 to 2024). The treatment or condition label of this sample denotes: approximately 9-day PBMC culture with coronavirus spike peptide pools or control peptides (ViraFEST assay). These receptors lack a known antigen. Receptor amplification or capture employed PCR. Sequenced on an Illumina iSeq 100. DNA from cultured CD4+ T cells underwent TCR sequencing with the Oncomine TCR Beta short-read assay at the Johns Hopkins FTIC core. The public reads were run again by TCRdb, first through fastp at Q25 and then through MiXCR, and only productive beta chains were kept. Merged by CDR3 protein, the rows form single entries marked with the most common genes and DNA. For this sample there are roughly 16,000 distinct CDR3 sequences; almost 60% appear just once. Jointly, the top ten make up roughly 10% of the sample.

The sample taken for sequencing was CD4+ T cells from blood, cultured in vitro. These receptors came from a human donor who had recovered from COVID-19.

The V and J genes are TRBV10-3 and TRBJ1-6, with D unclear. Germline assignment: CDR1 ENHRY and CDR2 SYGVKD. Trimming stripped 4 bases from V and 6 bases from J, with 13 bases between. CDR3 size: 15 residues. The CDR3 nucleotides read TGTGCCATCAGTGTTTCGGGATCGGGTAATTCACCCCTCCACTTT. It yields the protein CAISVSGSGNSPLHF.

This chain's CDR3 is CASSKTGTSGGVTDTQYF. The CDR3 DNA reads as TGCGCCAGCAGCAAAACTGGGACTAGCGGGGGGGTCACAGATACGCAGTATTTT. The rearrangement uses TRBV10-2 and TRBJ2-3, with TRBD2 matching over 16 bases. V shed 6 bases and J 2 bases; nucleotides not matched to a gene: 8. Germline lookup yields CDR1 WSHSY and CDR2 SAAADI. The CDR3 has 18 amino acids.

The chain employs TRBV7-2 and TRBJ2-3; the D is unclear. Per the germline V gene, CDR1 is SGHTA and CDR2 is FQGNSA. The CDR3 length is 14 residues. The V end lost 0 bases, the J end lost 2 bases, and 6 bases lay between the germline ends. The CDR3 reads CASSLAPYTDTQYF. The CDR3 DNA reads TGTGCCAGCAGCTTAGCACCTTACACAGATACGCAGTATTTT.

The V and J genes are TRBV21-1 and TRBJ1-5. TRBV21-1 is tagged as a pseudogene. This CDR3 is 15 amino acids long. CDR3 protein: CASSNGGALTQPQHF. The CDR3 nucleotides read TGTGCCAGCAGCAATGGAGGGGCCTTAACCCAGCCCCAGCATTTT.

This rearrangement joins TRBV6-1 to TRBJ2-3, with unresolved D. Trimming took off 7 bases at V and 1 base at J, with 9 bases between the two ends. CDR3 length: 13 residues. The germline V gene encodes CDR1 MNHNS and CDR2 SASEGT. CDR3 bases: TGTGCCAGCATCCCCAGCGGCACAGATACGCAGTATTTT. This encodes CASIPSGTDTQYF.

This clonotype was picked up a small number of times. The genes are TRBV28 and TRBJ2-7; 10 nucleotides agree with TRBD1. The trim removed 5 bases at V and 2 bases at J, leaving 9 bases unmatched. The CDR3 has 16 residues. Germline V gene lookup returns CDR1 MDHEN and CDR2 SYDVKM. DNA of the CDR3: TGTGCCAGCAGTATTTTACCGGGACAGGGGACCTACGAGCAGTACTTC. Translated, it gives CASSILPGQGTYEQYF.

The rearrangement links TRBV7-2 to TRBJ2-7; 8 nucleotides match TRBD2. Losses at the gene ends were 2 bases for V and 6 bases for J; bases not matched to a gene: 6. CDR3 size: 14 residues. Germline V gives CDR1 SGHTA, CDR2 FQGNSA. CDR3 amino acids: CASSLMGLVVEQYF. The DNA for the CDR3 is TGTGCCAGCAGCTTAATGGGACTAGTTGTCGAGCAGTACTTC.

J is TRBJ2-2 and V is TRBV20-1; 10 positions match TRBD1. V was clipped by 2 bases and J by 7 bases; unmatched bases: 10. Germline V gene data show CDR1 as DFQATT and CDR2 as SNEGSKA (reference sequence). The length of the CDR3 is 16 residues. Here the CDR3 DNA reads TGCAGTGCTAGAACTTCCGGGACAGGGGTAGGCGGGGAGCTGTTTTTT. Its translation is CSARTSGTGVGGELFF.

The rearrangement joins TRBV19 to TRBJ1-2; 7 bases line up with TRBD1. The length of the CDR3 is 14 residues. V was pared by 1 base and J by 8 bases, with 7 bases of the junction left unmatched. Germline assignment: CDR1 LNHDA and CDR2 SQIVND (reference sequence). The CDR3, as DNA: TGTGCCAGTAGTATAGGAAGGGGGCGCAGAGGCTACACCTTC. This encodes CASSIGRGRRGYTF. The full variable domain, in which reference TRBV19 and TRBJ1-2 provide the parts outside the CDR3, is DGGITQSPKYLFRKEGQNVTLSCEQNLNHDAMYWYRQDPGQGLRLIYYSQIVNDFQKGDIAEGYSVSREKKESFPLTVTSAQKNPTAFYLCASSIGRGRRGYTFGSGTRLTVV.

In its sample, this clonotype was seen a few times. The chain combines TRBV20-1 with TRBJ2-3, with D uncertain. Trimming took off 4 bases at V and 2 bases at J, with 10 bases between the two ends. CDR3 length: 13 amino acids. Germline values: CDR1 DFQATT, CDR2 SNEGSKA (reference sequence). In DNA form, the CDR3 reads TGCAGTGCTACGCCGGTGTACACAGATACGCAGTATTTT. It specifies CSATPVYTDTQYF.

V is TRBV5-1 and J is TRBJ1-6; no clear D gene. The CDR3 is 14 amino acids. Between the trimmed V and J ends, which lost 4 bases and 8 bases, there was a span of 13 bases. CDR1 and CDR2 (germline): SGHRS, YFSETQ. The CDR3 sequence: CASSHGSTDSPLHF. CDR3 DNA sequence: TGCGCCAGCAGCCACGGGTCAACTGATTCACCCCTCCACTTT.

The genes are TRBV11-1 and TRBJ2-3; 7 bases are a match to TRBD2. The CDR3 contains 15 residues. Germline CDR1 is SGHAT and CDR2 is FQDESV (reference sequence). Trimming removed 8 bases from V and 2 bases from J; junction bases left unmatched: 10. The CDR3 coding sequence is TGTGCCAGCGGTAGCCGGGACTACATCACAGATACGCAGTATTTT. This translates into CASGSRDYITDTQYF.

The chain combines TRBV14 with TRBJ2-7; D might be TRBD1 (5 bases). Germline CDR1 reads SGHDN; CDR2 reads FVKESK. There are 14 residues in the CDR3. The ends were cut back, 4 bases at V and 6 bases at J, with 16 bases in the middle. As DNA, the CDR3 is TGTGCCAGCAGCCTTCTTCAGGGATATAGCGAGCAGTACTTC. Protein: CASSLLQGYSEQYF.

This sequence joins TRBV10-3 and TRBJ2-2; 13 bases line up with TRBD2. The germline CDR1 and CDR2 sequences are ENHRY and SYGVKD. The CDR3 runs 14 residues. Trimming removed 10 bases from V and 5 bases from J; junction bases left unmatched: 4. The CDR3 nucleotides read TGTGCCACTGGGACTAGCGGGAATACCGGGGAGCTGTTTTTT. Its translation is CATGTSGNTGELFF.

The V gene is TRBV20-1, the J gene TRBJ2-5; TRBD2 matches 12 bases. V lost 4 bases to trimming and J lost 5 bases; unmatched junction nucleotides: 8. The CDR3 is 15 amino acids. Germline values: CDR1 DFQATT, CDR2 SNEGSKA (reference sequence). CDR3 protein: CSANRRGTSGETQYF. CDR3 DNA sequence: TGCAGTGCTAACCGGCGGGGGACTAGCGGGGAGACCCAGTACTTC.

This clonotype has a handful of counts. The chain combines TRBV7-9 with TRBJ2-5; D is perhaps TRBD2 (6 bases). Germline loops: CDR1 SEHNR, CDR2 FQNEAQ (reference sequence). CDR3 length: 13 residues. Trimming removed 7 bases from V and 4 bases from J, with 13 bases in between. CDR3 DNA sequence: TGTGCCAGCATCGCGGTGGGGGGAGAGACCCAGTACTTC. Translation gives CASIAVGGETQYF.

This chain uses TRBV20-1 with TRBJ2-1; 7 nucleotides align to TRBD2. J was trimmed by 7 bases and V by 0 bases; bases with no gene match: 15. The CDR3 spans 17 residues. The V gene's germline CDR1 is DFQATT and CDR2 SNEGSKA (reference sequence). CDR3 sequence reads: CSARELPLAGRGNEQFF. Written as DNA, the CDR3 is TGCAGTGCTAGAGAATTACCCTTAGCCGGGCGGGGGAATGAGCAGTTCTTC.

This chain connects TRBV12-3 or TRBV12-4 to TRBJ1-5; D is unclear. Trimming pared 6 bases from V and 5 bases from J, leaving 17 bases between. The CDR3 spans 15 residues. This chain's CDR3 is CASSPIVGLHQPQHF. CDR3 DNA sequence: TGTGCCAGCAGCCCTATTGTGGGCCTCCATCAGCCCCAGCATTTT.

This chain uses TRBV2 with TRBJ2-5; 9 bases fit TRBD1. Germline loops: CDR1 SNHLY, CDR2 FYNNEI. The CDR3 is 15 residues long. Germline trimming cut 3 bases from V and 7 bases from J; bases unmatched to any gene: 9. CDR3 region: CASSDRDREKVTQYF. CDR3 in DNA: TGTGCCAGCAGTGACCGGGACAGGGAGAAGGTGACCCAGTACTTC.

This clonotype was seen only once. The J gene is TRBJ2-7, the V gene TRBV7-8; TRBD2 aligns across 8 bases. CDR3 length: 15 amino acids. Trimming at V came to 1 base and at J to 2 bases, leaving 4 bases not matched to a gene. Germline CDR1 is SGHVS and CDR2 is FQNEAQ. The CDR3 loop reads CASSLERGRPYEQYF. CDR3 nucleotides: TGTGCCAGCAGCTTAGAGCGGGGGCGTCCCTACGAGCAGTACTTC.

J is TRBJ2-2 and V is TRBV5-1; no reliable D call. CDR1 and CDR2 (germline): SGHRS, YFSETQ. The CDR3 has 13 residues. V was cut by 2 bases and J by 3 bases, with 5 bases left in between. CDR3 in DNA: TGCGCCAGCAGCTTTTTGGACACCGGGGAGCTGTTTTTT. The encoded protein is CASSFLDTGELFF. The complete variable domain, with remaining parts taken from reference TRBV5-1 and TRBJ2-2, reads KAGVTQTPRYLIKTRGQQVTLSCSPISGHRSVSWYQQTPGQGLQFLFEYFSETQRNKGNFPGRFSGRQFSNSRSEMNVSTLELGDSALYLCASSFLDTGELFFGEGSRLTVL.

This clonotype appeared a single time. This chain links TRBV7-9 with TRBJ1-1; 8 bases align to TRBD1. Losses at the gene ends were 1 base for V and 4 bases for J; bases not matched to a gene: 11. This CDR3 is built from 17 residues. The germline V gene encodes CDR1 SEHNR and CDR2 FQNEAQ (reference sequence). The CDR3 reads CASSLEWPGGLRTEAFF. The DNA for the CDR3 is TGTGCCAGCAGCTTAGAGTGGCCAGGGGGCTTGCGCACTGAAGCTTTCTTT. Full variable domain (remainder filled in from reference TRBV7-9 and TRBJ1-1): DTGVSQNPRHKITKRGQNVTFRCDPISEHNRLYWYRQTLGQGPEFLTYFQNEAQLEKSRLLSDRFSAERPKGSFSTLEIQRTEQGDSAMYLCASSLEWPGGLRTEAFFGQGTRLTVV.

As regards this clonotype: An end of the junction does not agree with germline; a read error may underlie this. The V and J genes are TRBV6-1 and TRBJ1-1; a weak D match, TRBD1 (5 bases). The CDR3 is 13 residues long. Germline V lookup: CDR1 MNHNS, CDR2 SASEGT. CDR3 nucleotides: TGTGCCAACAGTAACACGGGACTAACGATTGCTTTCTTT. It is translated as CANSNTGLTIAFF.

The chain employs TRBV24-1 and TRBJ1-2; TRBD1 aligns across 11 bases. Germline trimming cut 10 bases from V and 0 bases from J; bases unmatched to any gene: 3. CDR3 length: 14 amino acids. Germline CDR1 KGHDR, CDR2 SFDVKD. Here the CDR3 DNA reads TGTGCCACTTCGGGACAGGGGGCTAACTATGGCTACACCTTC. It translates to CATSGQGANYGYTF.

The chain uses TRBV4-1 and TRBJ2-1, with 9 bases matching TRBD2. In germline, CDR1 is MGHRA, CDR2 YSYEKL. J lost 7 bases, V lost 7 bases, and 8 bases had no gene match. The CDR3 is 14 amino acids. CDR3 bases: TGCGCCAGCATACAAGCGGGAGGTCAGAATGAGCAGTTCTTC. It is translated as CASIQAGGQNEQFF.

The V gene is TRBV20-1, the J gene TRBJ1-6, with 10 bases that match TRBD1. The J segment lost 10 bases and the V segment lost 3 bases, leaving 3 bases of the junction unmatched. The CDR3 is made up of 13 amino acids. Germline lookup yields CDR1 DFQATT and CDR2 SNEGSKA (reference sequence). CDR3 nucleotide sequence: TGCAGTGCTAGGGGACAGGGGAGATCACCCCTCCACTTT. It encodes CSARGQGRSPLHF.